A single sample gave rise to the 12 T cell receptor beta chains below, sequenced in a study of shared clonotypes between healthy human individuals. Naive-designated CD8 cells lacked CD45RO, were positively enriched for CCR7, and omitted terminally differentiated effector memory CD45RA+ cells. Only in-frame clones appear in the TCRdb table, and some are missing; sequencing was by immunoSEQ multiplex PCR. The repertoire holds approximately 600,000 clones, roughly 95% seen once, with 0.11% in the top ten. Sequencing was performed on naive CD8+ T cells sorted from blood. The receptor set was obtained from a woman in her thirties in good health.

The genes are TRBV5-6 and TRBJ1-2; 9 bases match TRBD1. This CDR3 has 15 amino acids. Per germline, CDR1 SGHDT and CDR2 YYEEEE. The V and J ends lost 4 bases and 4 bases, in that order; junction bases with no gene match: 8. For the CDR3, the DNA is TGTGCCAGCAGCCCCACAGGGGGCGTAACCTATGGCTACACCTTC. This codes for CASSPTGGVTYGYTF.

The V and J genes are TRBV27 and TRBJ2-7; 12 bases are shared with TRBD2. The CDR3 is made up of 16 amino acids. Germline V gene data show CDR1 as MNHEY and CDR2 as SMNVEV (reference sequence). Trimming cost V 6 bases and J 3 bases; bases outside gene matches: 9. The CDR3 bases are TGTGCCAGCAGCCTCCTAGCGGGAGGGCCAGTCTACGAGCAGTACTTC. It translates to CASSLLAGGPVYEQYF.

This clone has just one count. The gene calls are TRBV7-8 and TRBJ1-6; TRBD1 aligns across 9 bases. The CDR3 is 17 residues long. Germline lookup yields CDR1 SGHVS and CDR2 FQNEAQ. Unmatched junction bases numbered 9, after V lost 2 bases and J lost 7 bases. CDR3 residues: CASSLYPLTGGNSPLHF. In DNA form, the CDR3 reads TGTGCCAGCAGCTTATATCCCTTGACAGGGGGAAATTCACCCCTCCACTTT.

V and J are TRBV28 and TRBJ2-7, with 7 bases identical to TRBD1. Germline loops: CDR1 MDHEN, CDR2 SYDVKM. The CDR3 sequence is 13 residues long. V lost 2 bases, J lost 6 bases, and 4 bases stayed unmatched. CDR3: CASSLVAGGEQYF. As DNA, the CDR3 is TGTGCCAGCAGTTTAGTAGCAGGGGGCGAGCAGTACTTC.

The CDR3 bases are TGTGCCAGCAGCTCAAGAGGATATTACAATGAGCAGTTCTTC. Translation: CASSSRGYYNEQFF. The rearrangement links TRBV11-2 to TRBJ2-1; D is undetermined. V lost 4 bases, J lost 4 bases, and 11 bases lay in between. The CDR3 sequence is 14 residues long. Germline V gives CDR1 SGHAT, CDR2 FQNNGV.

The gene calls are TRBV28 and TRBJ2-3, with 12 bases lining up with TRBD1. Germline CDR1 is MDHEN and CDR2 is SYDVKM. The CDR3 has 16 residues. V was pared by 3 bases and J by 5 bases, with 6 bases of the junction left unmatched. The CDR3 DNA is TGTGCCAGCAGTTTTGGGACAGGGGGCTATGGAGATACGCAGTATTTT. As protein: CASSFGTGGYGDTQYF.

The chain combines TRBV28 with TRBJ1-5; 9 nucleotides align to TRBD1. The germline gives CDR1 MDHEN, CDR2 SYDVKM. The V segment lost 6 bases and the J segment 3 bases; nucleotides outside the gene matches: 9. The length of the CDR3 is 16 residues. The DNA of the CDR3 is TGTGCCAGCAGCCCCGGACAGGGGTGGGTCAATCAGCCCCAGCATTTT. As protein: CASSPGQGWVNQPQHF. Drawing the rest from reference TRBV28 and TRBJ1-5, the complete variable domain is DVKVTQSSRYLVKRTGEKVFLECVQDMDHENMFWYRQDPGLGLRLIYFSYDVKMKEKGDIPEGYSVSREKKERFSLILESASTNQTSMYLCASSPGQGWVNQPQHFGDGTRLSIL.

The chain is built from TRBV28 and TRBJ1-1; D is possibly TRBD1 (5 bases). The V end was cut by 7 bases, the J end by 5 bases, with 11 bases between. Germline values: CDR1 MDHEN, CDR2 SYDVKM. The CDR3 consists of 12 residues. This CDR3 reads CASTAEGTEAFF. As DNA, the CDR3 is TGTGCCAGCACCGCGGAGGGGACTGAAGCTTTCTTT.

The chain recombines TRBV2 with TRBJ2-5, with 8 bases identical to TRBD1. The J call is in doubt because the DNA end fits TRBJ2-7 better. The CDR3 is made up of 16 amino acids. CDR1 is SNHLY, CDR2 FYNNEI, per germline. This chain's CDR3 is CASSRFVGQGIDEQYF. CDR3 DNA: TGTGCCAGCAGTAGATTTGTAGGACAGGGTATCGACGAGCAGTACTTC.

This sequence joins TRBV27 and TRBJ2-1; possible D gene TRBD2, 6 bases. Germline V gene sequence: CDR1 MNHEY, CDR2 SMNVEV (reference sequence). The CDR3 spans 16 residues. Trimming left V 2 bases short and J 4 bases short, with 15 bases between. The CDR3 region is CASSLGFGLLYNEQFF. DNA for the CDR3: TGTGCCAGCAGTTTAGGGTTTGGACTACTTTACAATGAGCAGTTCTTC.

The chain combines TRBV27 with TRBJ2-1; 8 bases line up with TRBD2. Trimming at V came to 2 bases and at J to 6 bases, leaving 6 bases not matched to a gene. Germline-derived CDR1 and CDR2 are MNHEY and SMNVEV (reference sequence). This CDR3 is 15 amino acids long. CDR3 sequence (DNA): TGTGCCAGCAGTTTAGCGGGACTAGTAGGCAATGAGCAGTTCTTC. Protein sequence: CASSLAGLVGNEQFF.

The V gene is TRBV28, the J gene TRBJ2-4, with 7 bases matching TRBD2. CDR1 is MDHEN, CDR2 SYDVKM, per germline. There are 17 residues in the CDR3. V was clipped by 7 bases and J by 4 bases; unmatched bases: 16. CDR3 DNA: TGTGCCAGCACCCGGACTAGTGCGGGGTTAATAAAAAACATTCAGTACTTC. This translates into CASTRTSAGLIKNIQYF.